Here is one TCR beta chain with its context. Its antigen has not been determined. Base qualities are not provided; no much larger clone lies one nucleotide away. CDR1 and CDR2, looked up from the germline V gene (reference sequence), are LNHDA and SQIVND. From the cysteine up to the phenylalanine, the CDR3 has a length of 14 residues. The read is trimmed to its CDR3 DNA, 42 bases read in frame from base 1. The junction shows trimming of 1 base on V and 0 bases on J, plus 5 bases between the germline ends. These data originate in a study of T cell repertoires in aging, cancer and after chemotherapy (dated by TCRdb to the late 2010s). Study-wide context: Donors were distributed across six age groups ranging from 30 or younger to 70 or older, with at least three individuals included per group. In total, the full dataset held about 8.8 million TCR reads. Peripheral blood TCR beta repertoires from healthy donors and cancer patients were profiled to examine immunoaging and T cell reconstitution after chemotherapy. Paired pre- and post-chemotherapy samples in the hematological group came from chronic lymphocytic leukemia patients treated with fludarabine- or bendamustine-based regimens. The cohort comprised 200 to 250 cancer patients, 94 with hematological and approximately 120 with solid cancers, plus 95 healthy donors as a reference group. General conclusions and limits of the study: Significantly lower blood TCR diversity and higher clonality were observed in untreated patients with hematological or solid cancers than in age-matched healthy donors. In healthy donors, the drop in TCR diversity with age came mainly from a loss of richness, whereas in cancer patients a loss of evenness also played a part. Lymphoid organ infiltration was present in hematological cancer patients, and this infiltration may itself impair thymic emigration or peripheral T cell expansion. According to the authors, the repertoire data do not permit conclusions about immunological memory after chemotherapy. An increase in median generation probability over the chemotherapy interval was observed in both cancer cohorts, suggesting that the repertoire was reconstituted through rebound thymic output.

TCR beta rearrangements were amplified from genomic DNA isolated from peripheral blood, not from sorted cells or RNA. Using a mixed TRB-A/B primer pool, multiplex touch-down PCR amplified rearranged TRB sequences covering the V, D and J segments. Illumina adapters and sample indices were attached to the amplicons in two consecutive PCR reactions using Phusion HS II polymerase. Amplicons were gel-purified using the NucleoSpin Gel and PCR Clean-up kit and were subsequently checked with Qubit and an Agilent 2100 Bioanalyzer. The libraries were sequenced on an Illumina MiSeq with 600-cycle, single-indexed, paired-end runs. As for how the authors treated the data: TRB sequences were processed with MiXCR versions 2.12 and 3.0.5. Each unique CDR3 nucleotide sequence counted as one clone, and only productive sequences with at least two reads were retained. Shannon diversity, evenness, clonality (one minus evenness), and alpha-parameterized diversity profiles from alpha 0 to 5 were included as repertoire metrics. Generation probabilities of clones in paired pre- and post-chemotherapy samples were computed with the IGoR algorithm. TCRdb reran the public reads through fastp at Q25 and MiXCR, keeping productive beta chains. Each entry is one CDR3 protein sequence, shown with its most common DNA and genes. The V and J calls reflect TCRdb's pipeline rather than the authors' work. For this sample the table gives under 2,500 distinct CDR3 sequences, of which around three fifths were detected only once. 56% of the sample is in the top ten clones.

Sequencing input: blood. The chain was built from TRBV19 and TRBJ2-3, with the D gene not confidently named. The TCR sequence derives from a human donor with a blood cancer. The nucleotides read TGTGCCAGTAGTATAGGGTGGAGCACAGATACGCAGTATTTT. Its translation reads: CASSIGWSTDTQYF.